Listed below are T cell receptor beta chains from one sample, sequenced in a study of blood T cell repertoires in COVID-19. This table comes from immunoSEQ multiplex PCR, and its TCRdb copy is limited to in-frame clones, with some not included. In the table there are fewer than 150,000 clones, about 90% of which are singletons. The sequencing input was peripheral blood. These receptor sequences come from a man in his fifties with active or convalescent COVID-19. The CDR3 runs from the conserved cysteine through the conserved F or W. A D gene is named only where the DNA matches it firmly. The size of a clone is reported for some rows only, either as once, few or many, or as a class for expanded clones.

TRBV19	NA	TRBD1	TRBJ2-7	CASSPDPGQGLGEQYF	TGTGCCAGTAGTCCTGATCCGGGACAGGGCCTTGGGGAGCAGTACTTC
TRBV6-2/TRBV6-3	many	TRBD2	TRBJ2-1	CASSLFSGRATNEQFF	TGTGCCAGCAGTTTATTTAGCGGGAGGGCCACCAATGAGCAGTTCTTC
TRBV20-1	NA	NA	TRBJ2-1	CSASGERSYNEQFF	TGCAGTGCTAGTGGGGAGAGATCCTACAATGAGCAGTTCTTC
TRBV11-1	NA	NA	TRBJ2-7	CASSLRVPYEQYF	TGTGCCAGCAGCTTACGGGTACCCTACGAGCAGTACTTC
TRBV7-9	NA	TRBD2	TRBJ2-3	CASSPWLRLAESTDTQYF	TGTGCCAGCAGCCCCTGGTTGCGACTAGCGGAGAGCACAGATACGCAGTATTTT
TRBV14	NA	NA	TRBJ2-7	CASSQGLGIYEQYF	TGTGCCAGCAGCCAAGGACTAGGGATCTACGAGCAGTACTTC
TRBV10-3	NA	TRBD2	TRBJ2-1	CAISTSGSDNEQFF	TGTGCCATCAGTACTAGCGGGAGCGACAATGAGCAGTTCTTC
TRBV29-1	NA	TRBD1	TRBJ1-2	CSVVPLGQANYGYTF	TGCAGCGTTGTACCCCTAGGACAGGCTAACTATGGCTACACCTTC
TRBV27	once	NA	TRBJ2-4	CASSLQGQNIQYF	TGTGCCAGCAGTTTACAGGGGCAAAACATTCAGTACTTC
TRBV9	NA	TRBD1	TRBJ1-3	CASNGGQGITAGNTIYF	TGTGCCAGCAACGGGGGACAGGGAATCACGGCTGGAAACACCATATATTTT
TRBV28	NA	TRBD2	TRBJ2-7	CASSSNPRASGSARSYEQYF	TGTGCCAGCAGTTCCAACCCTCGGGCTAGCGGGAGCGCCCGCTCCTACGAGCAGTACTTC
TRBV4-1	NA	TRBD2	TRBJ2-7	CASSQIRWLAGTYEQYF	TGCGCCAGCAGCCAAATTCGGTGGCTAGCGGGAACCTACGAGCAGTACTTC
TRBV4-2	once	NA	TRBJ1-4	CASSPGTSATNEKLFF	TGTGCCAGCAGCCCCGGGACTTCGGCAACTAATGAAAAACTGTTTTTT
TRBV6-6	NA	NA	TRBJ2-7	CASKPTGLLYEQYF	TGTGCCAGCAAACCGACGGGACTGCTATACGAGCAGTACTTC
TRBV10-3	NA	TRBD2	TRBJ2-1	CAIASGSSYNEQFF	TGTGCCATCGCTAGCGGTAGCTCCTACAATGAGCAGTTCTTC
TRBV4-1	NA	TRBD2	TRBJ2-2	CASSQLAGGNTGELFF	TGCGCCAGCAGCCAGCTAGCGGGAGGAAACACCGGGGAGCTGTTTTTT
TRBV7-3	NA	NA	TRBJ2-2	CASSLTGGHTGELFF	TGTGCCAGCAGCTTAACGGGAGGCCACACCGGGGAGCTGTTTTTT
TRBV11-2	few	NA	TRBJ2-7	CASSLEGRQSYEQYF	TGTGCCAGCAGCTTAGAAGGCAGACAAAGCTACGAGCAGTACTTC
TRBV21-1	NA	NA	TRBJ2-2	CASSGLGQNATGELFF	TGTGCCAGCAGCGGTTTAGGACAGAACGCCACCGGGGAGCTGTTTTTT
TRBV6-4	NA	TRBD1	TRBJ1-1	CASSRTGDTEAFF	TGTGCCAGCAGCCGGACAGGGGATACTGAAGCTTTCTTT
TRBV29-1	NA	TRBD2	TRBJ2-3	CSVDGLAGGTTDTQYF	TGCAGCGTTGACGGACTAGCGGGAGGCACCACAGATACGCAGTATTTT
TRBV27	once	NA	TRBJ2-4	CASSLGTEAKNIQYF	TGTGCCAGCAGTTTGGGTACAGAAGCCAAAAACATTCAGTACTTC
TRBV10-3	NA	NA	TRBJ1-2	CAISDRANYGYTF	TGTGCCATCAGTGACCGGGCTAACTATGGCTACACCTTC
TRBV28	NA	TRBD1	TRBJ2-5	CASSQDRLRWETQYF	TGTGCCAGCAGTCAGGACAGGTTAAGGTGGGAGACCCAGTACTTC
TRBV2	NA	TRBD1	TRBJ2-1	CASSDQTGGSYNEQFF	TGTGCCAGCAGTGACCAGACAGGGGGCTCCTACAATGAGCAGTTCTTC
TRBV11-3	NA	TRBD2	TRBJ2-1	CASSFRLAGEQFF	TGTGCCAGCAGCTTCAGACTAGCCGGTGAGCAGTTCTTC
TRBV7-6	NA	TRBD1	TRBJ1-6	CASSLARQGYSPLHF	TGTGCCAGCAGCTTAGCGAGACAGGGGTATTCACCCCTCCACTTT
TRBV28	once	TRBD1	TRBJ2-7	CASSLEGTGGMYEQYF	TGTGCCAGCAGTTTAGAAGGGACAGGGGGCATGTACGAGCAGTACTTC
TRBV2	NA	TRBD2	TRBJ2-1	CASSRLAVRPQFF	TGTGCCAGCAGCCGACTAGCGGTGAGGCCGCAGTTCTTC
TRBV28	once	TRBD1	TRBJ2-5	CASSLPGTGGETQYF	TGTGCCAGCAGTTTACCGGGGACAGGGGGAGAGACCCAGTACTTC
TRBV10-1	NA	TRBD1	TRBJ2-2	CASTPLLPGQGSPNTGELFF	TGCGCCAGCACCCCACTACTTCCGGGACAGGGGTCTCCGAACACCGGGGAGCTGTTTTTT
TRBV19	few	TRBD1	TRBJ1-6	CASTTGGSSPLHF	TGTGCCAGCACGACAGGGGGTTCTTCACCCCTCCACTTT
TRBV5-4	NA	NA	TRBJ2-7	CASSLTGAPYEQYF	TGTGCCAGCAGCTTGACTGGGGCTCCCTACGAGCAGTACTTC
TRBV6-1	NA	TRBD1	TRBJ2-7	CASSESGGTGMYEQYF	TGTGCCAGCAGTGAAAGTGGCGGGACAGGGATGTACGAGCAGTACTTC
TRBV18	NA	NA	TRBJ2-1	CASSPGSYNEQFF	TGTGCCAGCTCACCCGGGTCCTACAATGAGCAGTTCTTC
TRBV11-2	few	NA	TRBJ2-1	CASSLDRLDNEQFF	TGTGCCAGCAGCTTAGATCGGCTAGACAATGAGCAGTTCTTC
TRBV9	NA	NA	TRBJ2-5	CASSVAAGPKGETQYF	TGTGCCAGCAGCGTAGCGGCAGGGCCCAAGGGAGAGACCCAGTACTTC
TRBV6-5	NA	NA	TRBJ1-2	CASSYSGTYNYGYTF	TGTGCCAGCAGTTACTCTGGGACATACAACTATGGCTACACCTTC
TRBV19	once	NA	TRBJ2-3	CASSIYSGTDTQYF	TGTGCCAGTAGTATCTATAGCGGCACAGATACGCAGTATTTT
TRBV7-3	NA	NA	TRBJ2-7	CASSLDRTSYEQYF	TGTGCCAGCAGCCTCGACAGAACCTCCTACGAGCAGTACTTC